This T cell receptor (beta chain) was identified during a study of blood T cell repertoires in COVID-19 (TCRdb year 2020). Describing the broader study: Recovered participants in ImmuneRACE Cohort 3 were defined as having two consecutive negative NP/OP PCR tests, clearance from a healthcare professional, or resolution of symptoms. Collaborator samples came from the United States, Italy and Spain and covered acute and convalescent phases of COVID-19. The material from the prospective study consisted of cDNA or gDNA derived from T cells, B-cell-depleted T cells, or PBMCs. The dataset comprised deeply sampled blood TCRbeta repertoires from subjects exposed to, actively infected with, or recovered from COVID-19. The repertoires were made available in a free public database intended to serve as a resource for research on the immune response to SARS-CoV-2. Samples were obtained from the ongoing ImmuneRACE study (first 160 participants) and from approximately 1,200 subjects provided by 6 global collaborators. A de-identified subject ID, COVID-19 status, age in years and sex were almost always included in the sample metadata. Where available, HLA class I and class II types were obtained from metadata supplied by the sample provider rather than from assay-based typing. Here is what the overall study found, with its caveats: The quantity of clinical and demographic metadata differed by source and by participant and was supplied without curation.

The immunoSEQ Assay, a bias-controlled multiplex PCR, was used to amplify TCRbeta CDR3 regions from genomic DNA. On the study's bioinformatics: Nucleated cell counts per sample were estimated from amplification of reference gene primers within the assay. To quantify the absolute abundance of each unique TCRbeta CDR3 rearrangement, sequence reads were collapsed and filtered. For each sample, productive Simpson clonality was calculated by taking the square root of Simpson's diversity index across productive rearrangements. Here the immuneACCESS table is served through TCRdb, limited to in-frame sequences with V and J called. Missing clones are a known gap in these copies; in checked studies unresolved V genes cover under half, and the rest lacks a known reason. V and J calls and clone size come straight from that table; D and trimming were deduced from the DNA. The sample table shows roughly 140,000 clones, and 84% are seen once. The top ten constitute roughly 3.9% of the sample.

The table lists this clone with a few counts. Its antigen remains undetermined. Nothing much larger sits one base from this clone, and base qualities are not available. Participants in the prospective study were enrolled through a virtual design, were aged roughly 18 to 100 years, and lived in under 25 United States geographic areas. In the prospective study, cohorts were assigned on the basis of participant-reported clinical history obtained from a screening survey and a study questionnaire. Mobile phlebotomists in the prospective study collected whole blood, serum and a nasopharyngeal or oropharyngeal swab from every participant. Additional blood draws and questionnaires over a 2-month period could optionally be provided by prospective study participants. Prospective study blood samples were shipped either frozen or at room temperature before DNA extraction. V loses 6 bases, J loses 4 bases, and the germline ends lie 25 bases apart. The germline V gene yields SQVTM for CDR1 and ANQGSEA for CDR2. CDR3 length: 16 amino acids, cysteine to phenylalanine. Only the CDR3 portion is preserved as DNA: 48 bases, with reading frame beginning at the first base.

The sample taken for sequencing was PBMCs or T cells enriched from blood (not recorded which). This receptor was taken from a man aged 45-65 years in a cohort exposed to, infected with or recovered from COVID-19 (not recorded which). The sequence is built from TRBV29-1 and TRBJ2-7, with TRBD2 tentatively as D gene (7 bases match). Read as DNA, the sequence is TGCAGCGTGGCCTCTCTGCGGGGGCCTCGATCTTACGAGCAGTACTTC. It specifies CSVASLRGPRSYEQYF.